This TCR beta chain was recovered during a study of blood T cell repertoires in COVID-19. Turning to the study itself: Collection of acute and convalescent COVID-19 samples took place in the United States, Italy and Spain. Sources were T cells, B-cell-depleted T cells, or PBMCs; the material itself was cDNA or gDNA.

This clone was recorded only once. Trimming removed 1 base from V and 7 bases from J; junction bases left unmatched: 7. Germline lookup yields CDR1 LGHDT and CDR2 YNNKEL (reference sequence). The CDR3 has 15 amino acids. Source study methods: From reference gene primer amplification, estimates of nucleated cell counts were derived. Measured with immunoSEQ multiplex PCR; TCRdb has only the in-frame clones, and not every one. Clonal size and the V and J genes are those of that table, whereas D and trimming came from the DNA. Counted here are around 150,000 clones, roughly four fifths occurring once; the ten biggest clones make up under 5%.

The TCR comes from a woman aged 60-70 years with acute or convalescent COVID-19. Material for sequencing was peripheral blood. The chain carries TRBV3-1 (or the pseudogene TRBV3-2) and TRBJ1-5; 7 bases are shared with TRBD1. The CDR3 sequence: CASSQGKAGGQPQHF. The CDR3 DNA is TGTGCCAGCAGCCAAGGGAAGGCAGGGGGACAGCCCCAGCATTTT.